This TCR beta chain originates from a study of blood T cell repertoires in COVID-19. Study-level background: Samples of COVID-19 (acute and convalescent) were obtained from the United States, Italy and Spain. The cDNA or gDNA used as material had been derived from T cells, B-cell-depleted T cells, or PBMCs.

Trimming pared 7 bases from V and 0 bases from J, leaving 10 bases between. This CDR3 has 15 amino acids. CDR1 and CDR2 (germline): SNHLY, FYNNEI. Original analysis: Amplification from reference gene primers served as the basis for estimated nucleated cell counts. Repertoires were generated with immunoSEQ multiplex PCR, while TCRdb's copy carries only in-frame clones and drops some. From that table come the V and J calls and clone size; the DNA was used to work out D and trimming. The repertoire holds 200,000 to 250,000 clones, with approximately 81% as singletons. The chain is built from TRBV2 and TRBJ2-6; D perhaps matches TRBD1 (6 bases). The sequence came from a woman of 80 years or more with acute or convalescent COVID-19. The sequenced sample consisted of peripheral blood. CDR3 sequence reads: CASTYRVSGANVLTF. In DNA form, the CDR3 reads TGTGCCAGCACCTACAGGGTCTCTGGGGCCAACGTCCTGACTTTC.